The TCR beta chain described here comes from a study of T cells after yellow fever vaccination. The germline CDR1 and CDR2 sequences are LGHNA and YSLEER. The CDR3 extends over 15 amino acids. After removal of 1 base from V and 3 bases from J, the junction contained 5 bases not matched to a gene. TCRdb reanalysed the 5' RACE reads using MiXCR and keeps one entry per CDR3 protein. The table records roughly 500,000 distinct CDR3 sequences, 15% to 20% of them present only once. Sample: PBMCs, taken 15 days after the yellow fever booster vaccination. The V call is TRBV4-3, the J call TRBJ2-7; 8 positions agree with TRBD2. This clonotype was sampled from a man aged 30 to 45 who received the YFV17D yellow fever vaccine. The CDR3 sequence is CASSQGVAGGYEQYF. DNA of the CDR3: TGCGCCAGCAGCCAAGGTGTTGCGGGAGGCTACGAGCAGTACTTC.